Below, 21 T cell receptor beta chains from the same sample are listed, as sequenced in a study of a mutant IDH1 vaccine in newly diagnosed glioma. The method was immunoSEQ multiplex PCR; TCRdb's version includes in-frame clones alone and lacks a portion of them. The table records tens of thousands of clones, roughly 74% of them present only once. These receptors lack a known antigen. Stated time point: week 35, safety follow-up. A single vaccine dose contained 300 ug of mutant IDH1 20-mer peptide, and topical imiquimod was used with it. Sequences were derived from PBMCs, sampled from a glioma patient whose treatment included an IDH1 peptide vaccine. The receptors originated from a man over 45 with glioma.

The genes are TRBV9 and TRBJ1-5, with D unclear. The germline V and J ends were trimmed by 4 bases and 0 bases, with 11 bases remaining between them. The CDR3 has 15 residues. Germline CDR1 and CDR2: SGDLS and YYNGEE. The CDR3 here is CASSLDGHSNQPQHF. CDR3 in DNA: TGTGCCAGCAGCCTGGACGGCCATAGCAATCAGCCCCAGCATTTT.

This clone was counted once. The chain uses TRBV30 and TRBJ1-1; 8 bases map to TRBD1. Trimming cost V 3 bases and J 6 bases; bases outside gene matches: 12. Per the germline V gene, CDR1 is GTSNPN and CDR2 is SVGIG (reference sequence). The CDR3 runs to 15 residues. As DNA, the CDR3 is TGTGCCTGGAGCGACAGGGGCCCGGGGTACGCTGAAGCTTTCTTT. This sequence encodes CAWSDRGPGYAEAFF.

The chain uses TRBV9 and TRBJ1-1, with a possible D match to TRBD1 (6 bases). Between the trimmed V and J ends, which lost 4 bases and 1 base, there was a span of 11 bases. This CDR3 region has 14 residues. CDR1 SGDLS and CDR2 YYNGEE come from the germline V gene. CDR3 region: CASSPGGANTEAFF. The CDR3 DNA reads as TGTGCCAGCAGCCCGGGGGGGGCGAACACTGAAGCTTTCTTT.

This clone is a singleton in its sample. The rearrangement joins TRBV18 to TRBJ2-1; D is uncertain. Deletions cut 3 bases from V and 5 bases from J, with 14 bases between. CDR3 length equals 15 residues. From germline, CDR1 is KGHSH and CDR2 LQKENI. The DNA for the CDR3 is TGTGCCAGCTCACCCCGAAGGACGGTGGACAATGAGCAGTTCTTC. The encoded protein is CASSPRRTVDNEQFF.

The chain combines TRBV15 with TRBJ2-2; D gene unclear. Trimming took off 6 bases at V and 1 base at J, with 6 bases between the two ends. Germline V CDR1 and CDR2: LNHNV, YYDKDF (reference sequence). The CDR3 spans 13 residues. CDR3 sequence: CATSRQNTGELFF. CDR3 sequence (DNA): TGTGCCACCAGTCGTCAGAACACCGGGGAGCTGTTTTTT.

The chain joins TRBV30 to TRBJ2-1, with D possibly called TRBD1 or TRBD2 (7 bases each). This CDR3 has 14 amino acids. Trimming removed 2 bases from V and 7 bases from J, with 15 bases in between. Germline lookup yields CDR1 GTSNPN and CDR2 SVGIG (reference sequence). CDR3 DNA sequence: TGTGCCTGGAGTCAGGGGGGGGGCCAAAATGAGCAGTTCTTC. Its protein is CAWSQGGGQNEQFF.

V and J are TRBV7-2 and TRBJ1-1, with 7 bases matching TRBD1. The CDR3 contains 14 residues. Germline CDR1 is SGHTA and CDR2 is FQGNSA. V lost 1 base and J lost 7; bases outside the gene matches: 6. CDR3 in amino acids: CASSLGFGTVEAFF. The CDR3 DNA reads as TGTGCCAGCAGCTTAGGCTTCGGGACAGTTGAAGCTTTCTTT.

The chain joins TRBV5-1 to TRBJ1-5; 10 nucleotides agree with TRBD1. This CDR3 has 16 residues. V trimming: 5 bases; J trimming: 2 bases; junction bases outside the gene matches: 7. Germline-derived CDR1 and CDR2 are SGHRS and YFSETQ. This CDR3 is CASSLTGGKGNQPQHF. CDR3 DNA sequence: TGCGCCAGCAGTCTGACAGGGGGCAAGGGCAATCAGCCCCAGCATTTT.

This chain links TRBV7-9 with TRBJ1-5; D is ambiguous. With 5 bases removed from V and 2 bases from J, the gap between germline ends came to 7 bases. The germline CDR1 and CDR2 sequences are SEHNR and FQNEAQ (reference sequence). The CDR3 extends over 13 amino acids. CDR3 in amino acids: CASSGMGNQPQHF. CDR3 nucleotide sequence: TGTGCCAGCAGCGGGATGGGCAATCAGCCCCAGCATTTT.

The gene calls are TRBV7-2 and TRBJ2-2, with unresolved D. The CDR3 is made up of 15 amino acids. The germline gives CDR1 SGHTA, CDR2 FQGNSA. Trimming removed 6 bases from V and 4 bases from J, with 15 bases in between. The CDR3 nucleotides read TGTGCCAGCAGTCCCCAGGCGACGGGCACCGGGGAGCTGTTTTTT. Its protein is CASSPQATGTGELFF.

The CDR3 sequence is CASSNGQGASNQPQHF. The CDR3, as DNA: TGCGCCAGCAGCAATGGACAGGGGGCGAGCAATCAGCCCCAGCATTTT. V usage is TRBV10-2 and J usage is TRBJ1-5; 11 positions agree with TRBD1. The trim removed 6 bases at V and 1 base at J, leaving 5 bases unmatched. This CDR3 region has 16 residues. Germline V gene data show CDR1 as WSHSY and CDR2 as SAAADI.

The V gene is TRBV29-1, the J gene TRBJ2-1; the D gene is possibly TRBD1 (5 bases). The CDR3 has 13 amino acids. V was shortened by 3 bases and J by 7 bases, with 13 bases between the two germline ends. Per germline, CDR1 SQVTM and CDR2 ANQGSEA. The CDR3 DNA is TGCAGCGTTGACAGGGCCGTGGGGAATGAGCAGTTCTTC. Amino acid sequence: CSVDRAVGNEQFF.

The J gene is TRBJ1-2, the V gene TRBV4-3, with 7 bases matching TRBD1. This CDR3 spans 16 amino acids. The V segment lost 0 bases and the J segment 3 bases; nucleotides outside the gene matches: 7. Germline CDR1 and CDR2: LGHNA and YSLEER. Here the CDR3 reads CASSQDPGGIDYGYTF. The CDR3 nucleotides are TGCGCCAGCAGCCAAGATCCAGGGGGAATTGACTATGGCTACACCTTC.

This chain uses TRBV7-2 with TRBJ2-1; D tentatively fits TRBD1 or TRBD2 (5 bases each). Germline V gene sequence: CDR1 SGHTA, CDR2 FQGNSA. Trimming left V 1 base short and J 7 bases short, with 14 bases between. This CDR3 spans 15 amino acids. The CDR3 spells CASSLGPGRGNEQFF. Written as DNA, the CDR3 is TGTGCCAGCAGCTTAGGTCCGGGGCGCGGAAATGAGCAGTTCTTC.

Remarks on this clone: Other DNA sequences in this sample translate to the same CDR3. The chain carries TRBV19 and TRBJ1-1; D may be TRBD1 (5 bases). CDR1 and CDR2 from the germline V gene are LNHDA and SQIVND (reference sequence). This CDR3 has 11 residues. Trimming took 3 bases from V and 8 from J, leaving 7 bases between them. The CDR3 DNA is TGTGCCAGTAGTATCTGGACAGAAGCTTTCTTT. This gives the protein CASSIWTEAFF.

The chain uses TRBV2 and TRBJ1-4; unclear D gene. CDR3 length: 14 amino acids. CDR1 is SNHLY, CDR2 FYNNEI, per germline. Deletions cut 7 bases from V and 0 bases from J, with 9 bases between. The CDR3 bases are TGTGCCAGCACCTACACCGCAACTAATGAAAAACTGTTTTTT. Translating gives CASTYTATNEKLFF. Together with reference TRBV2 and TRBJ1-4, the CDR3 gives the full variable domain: EPEVTQTPSHQVTQMGQEVILRCVPISNHLYFYWYRQILGQKVEFLVSFYNNEISEKSEIFDDQFSVERPDGSNFTLKIRSTKLEDSAMYFCASTYTATNEKLFFGSGTQLSVL.

CDR3 amino acids: CASKDLERTALYEQYF. In DNA form, the CDR3 reads TGTGCCAGCAAGGACTTAGAAAGGACAGCCCTATACGAGCAGTACTTC. V is TRBV21-1 and J is TRBJ2-7; whether TRBD1, the table's D call, matches the DNA was not checked. TRBV21-1 constitutes a pseudogene. The CDR3 is 16 residues long.

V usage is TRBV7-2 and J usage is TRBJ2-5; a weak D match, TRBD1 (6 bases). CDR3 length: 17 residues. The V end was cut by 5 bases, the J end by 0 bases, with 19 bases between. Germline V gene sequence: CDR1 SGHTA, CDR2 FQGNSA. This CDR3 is CASSRQVNDLYQETQYF. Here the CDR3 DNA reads TGTGCCAGCAGCCGACAGGTTAATGATTTGTACCAAGAGACCCAGTACTTC.

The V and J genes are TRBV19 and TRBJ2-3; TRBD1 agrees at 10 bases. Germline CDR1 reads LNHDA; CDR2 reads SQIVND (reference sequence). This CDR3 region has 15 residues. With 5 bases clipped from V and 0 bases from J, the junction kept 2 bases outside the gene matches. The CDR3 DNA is TGTGCCAGTAGTGCGGGACAGGGGAGCACAGATACGCAGTATTTT. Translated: CASSAGQGSTDTQYF.

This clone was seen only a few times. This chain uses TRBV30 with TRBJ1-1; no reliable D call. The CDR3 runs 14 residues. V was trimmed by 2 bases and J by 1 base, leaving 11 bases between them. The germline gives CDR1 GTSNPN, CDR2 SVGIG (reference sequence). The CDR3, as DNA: TGTGCCTGGAGTTCCCGGGGTGGGAACACTGAAGCTTTCTTT. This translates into CAWSSRGGNTEAFF.

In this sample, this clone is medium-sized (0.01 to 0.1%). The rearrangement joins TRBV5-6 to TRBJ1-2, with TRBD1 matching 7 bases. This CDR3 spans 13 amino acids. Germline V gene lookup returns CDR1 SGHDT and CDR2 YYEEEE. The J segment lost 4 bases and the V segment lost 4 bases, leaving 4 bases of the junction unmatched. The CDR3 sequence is CASSPGQLYGYTF. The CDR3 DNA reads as TGTGCCAGCAGCCCGGGACAGCTCTATGGCTACACCTTC.